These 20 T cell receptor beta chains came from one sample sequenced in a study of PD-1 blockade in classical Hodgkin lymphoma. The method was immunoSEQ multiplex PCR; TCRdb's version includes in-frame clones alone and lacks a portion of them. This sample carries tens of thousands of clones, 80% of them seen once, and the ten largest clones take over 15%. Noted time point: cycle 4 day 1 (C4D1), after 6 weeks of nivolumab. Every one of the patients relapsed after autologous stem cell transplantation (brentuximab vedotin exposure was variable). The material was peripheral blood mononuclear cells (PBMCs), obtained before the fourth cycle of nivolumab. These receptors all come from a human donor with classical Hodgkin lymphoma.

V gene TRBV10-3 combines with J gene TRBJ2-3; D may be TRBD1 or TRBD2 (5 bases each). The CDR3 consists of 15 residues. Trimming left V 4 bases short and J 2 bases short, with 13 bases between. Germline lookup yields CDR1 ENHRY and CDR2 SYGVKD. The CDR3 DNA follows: TGTGCCATCAGTGTTAATGTTGGGACCACAGATACGCAGTATTTT. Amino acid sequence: CAISVNVGTTDTQYF.

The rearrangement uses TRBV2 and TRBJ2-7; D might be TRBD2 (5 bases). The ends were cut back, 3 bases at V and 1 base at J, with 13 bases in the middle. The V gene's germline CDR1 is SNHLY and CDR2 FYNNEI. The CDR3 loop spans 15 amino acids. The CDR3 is CASSDWEIHSYEQYF. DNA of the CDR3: TGTGCCAGCAGTGATTGGGAGATTCATTCCTACGAGCAGTACTTC.

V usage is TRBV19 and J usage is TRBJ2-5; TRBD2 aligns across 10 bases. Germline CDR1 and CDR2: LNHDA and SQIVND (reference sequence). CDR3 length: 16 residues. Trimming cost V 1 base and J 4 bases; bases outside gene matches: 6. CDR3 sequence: CASSIGGPSGRETQYF. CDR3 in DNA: TGTGCCAGTAGTATAGGTGGGCCTAGCGGGAGAGAGACCCAGTACTTC.

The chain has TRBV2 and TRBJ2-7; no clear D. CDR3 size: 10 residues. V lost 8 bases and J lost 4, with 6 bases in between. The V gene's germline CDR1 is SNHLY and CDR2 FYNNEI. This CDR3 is CASQEYEQYF. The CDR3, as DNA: TGTGCCAGCCAGGAGTACGAGCAGTACTTC.

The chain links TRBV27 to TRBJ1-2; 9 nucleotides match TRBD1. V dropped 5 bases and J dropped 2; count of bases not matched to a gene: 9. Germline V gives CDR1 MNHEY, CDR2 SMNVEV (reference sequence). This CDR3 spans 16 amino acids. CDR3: CASSPRQGEANYGYTF. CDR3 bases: TGTGCCAGCAGTCCGAGACAGGGGGAGGCCAACTATGGCTACACCTTC.

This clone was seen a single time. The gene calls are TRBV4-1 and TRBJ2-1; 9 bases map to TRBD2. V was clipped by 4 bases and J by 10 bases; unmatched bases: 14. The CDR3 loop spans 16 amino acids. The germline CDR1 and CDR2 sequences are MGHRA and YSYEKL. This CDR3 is CASSPGVAGVEAEQFF. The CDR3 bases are TGCGCCAGCAGCCCAGGGGTAGCGGGGGTCGAGGCGGAGCAGTTCTTC.

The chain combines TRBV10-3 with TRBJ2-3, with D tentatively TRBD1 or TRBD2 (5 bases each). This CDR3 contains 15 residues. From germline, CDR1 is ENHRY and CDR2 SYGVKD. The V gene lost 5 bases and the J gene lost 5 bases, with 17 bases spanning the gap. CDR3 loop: CAISPGTQVVDTQYF. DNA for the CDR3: TGTGCCATCAGTCCCGGGACGCAGGTCGTAGATACGCAGTATTTT.

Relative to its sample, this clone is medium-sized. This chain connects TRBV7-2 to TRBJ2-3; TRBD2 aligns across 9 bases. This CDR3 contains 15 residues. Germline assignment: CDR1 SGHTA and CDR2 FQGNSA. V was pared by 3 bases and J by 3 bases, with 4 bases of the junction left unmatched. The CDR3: CASSFDSGGTDTQYF. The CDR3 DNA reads TGTGCCAGCAGCTTTGATAGCGGGGGTACAGATACGCAGTATTTT.

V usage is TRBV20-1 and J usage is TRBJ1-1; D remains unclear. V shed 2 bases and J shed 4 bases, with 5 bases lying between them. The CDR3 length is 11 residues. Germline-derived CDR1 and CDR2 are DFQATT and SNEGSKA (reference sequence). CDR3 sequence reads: CSARQATEAFF. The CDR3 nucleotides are TGCAGTGCTAGACAGGCCACTGAAGCTTTCTTT.

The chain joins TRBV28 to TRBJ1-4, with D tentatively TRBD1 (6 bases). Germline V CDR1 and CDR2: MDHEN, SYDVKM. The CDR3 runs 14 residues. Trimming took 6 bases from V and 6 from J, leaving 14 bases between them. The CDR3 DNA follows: TGTGCCAGCAGGGTAGGGGGGAGGGATGAAAAACTGTTTTTT. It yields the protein CASRVGGRDEKLFF.

The CDR3 here is CASSPWRGNTIYF. The CDR3 DNA sequence: TGTGCCAGCAGCCCCTGGCGTGGAAACACCATATATTTT. The genes are TRBV27 and TRBJ1-3; D unresolved. This CDR3 has 13 amino acids. The germline CDR1 and CDR2 sequences are MNHEY and SMNVEV (reference sequence). V dropped 6 bases and J dropped 3 bases, with 9 bases sitting between them.

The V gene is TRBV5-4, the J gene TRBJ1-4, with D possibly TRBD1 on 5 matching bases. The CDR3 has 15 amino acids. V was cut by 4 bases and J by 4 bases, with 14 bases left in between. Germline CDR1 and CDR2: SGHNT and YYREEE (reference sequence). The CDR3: CASSGTGPGNEKLFF. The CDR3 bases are TGTGCCAGCAGCGGGACGGGGCCGGGTAATGAAAAACTGTTTTTT.

The CDR3, as DNA: TGTGCCAGCTCACCCAGGGAGGGGGCGAACACTGAAGCTTTCTTT. It specifies CASSPREGANTEAFF. J is TRBJ1-1 and V is TRBV18; TRBD1 aligns across 7 bases. This CDR3 region has 15 residues. V lost 3 bases, J lost 1 base, and 5 bases stayed unmatched. The germline V gene encodes CDR1 KGHSH and CDR2 LQKENI.

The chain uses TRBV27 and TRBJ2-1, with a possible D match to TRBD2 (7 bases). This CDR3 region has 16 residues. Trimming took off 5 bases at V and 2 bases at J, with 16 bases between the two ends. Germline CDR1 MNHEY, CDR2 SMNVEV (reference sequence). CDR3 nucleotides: TGTGCCAGCAGTAGTAACGGCGGGGGCCCCTACAATGAGCAGTTCTTC. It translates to CASSSNGGGPYNEQFF.

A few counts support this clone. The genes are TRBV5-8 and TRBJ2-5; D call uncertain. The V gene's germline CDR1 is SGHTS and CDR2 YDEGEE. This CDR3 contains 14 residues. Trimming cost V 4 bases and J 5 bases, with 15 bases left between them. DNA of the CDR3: TGTGCCAGCAGCACTTGGGGAAGTAGGGAGACCCAGTACTTC. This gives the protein CASSTWGSRETQYF.

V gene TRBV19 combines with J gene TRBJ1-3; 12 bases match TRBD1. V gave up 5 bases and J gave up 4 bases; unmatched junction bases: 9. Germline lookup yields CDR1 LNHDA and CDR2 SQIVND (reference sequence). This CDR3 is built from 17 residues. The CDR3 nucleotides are TGTGCCAGTAGTCCCCCGGGACAGGGGGCGCGGGGAAACACCATATATTTT. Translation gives CASSPPGQGARGNTIYF.

CDR3 sequence (DNA): TGTGCCAGCAGCGGTTCCAGCGGGGGCCCTATCTACGAGCAGTACTTC. This codes for CASSGSSGGPIYEQYF. The chain recombines TRBV7-2 with TRBJ2-7; 8 nucleotides line up with TRBD2. This CDR3 region has 16 residues. V was clipped by 5 bases and J by 3 bases; unmatched bases: 12. Looked up from germline, CDR1 is SGHTA and CDR2 is FQGNSA.

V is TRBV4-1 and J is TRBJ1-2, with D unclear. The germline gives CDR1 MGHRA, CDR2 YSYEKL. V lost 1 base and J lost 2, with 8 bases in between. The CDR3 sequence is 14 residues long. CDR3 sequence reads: CASSQAERNYGYTF. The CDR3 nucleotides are TGCGCCAGCAGCCAAGCTGAACGGAACTATGGCTACACCTTC.

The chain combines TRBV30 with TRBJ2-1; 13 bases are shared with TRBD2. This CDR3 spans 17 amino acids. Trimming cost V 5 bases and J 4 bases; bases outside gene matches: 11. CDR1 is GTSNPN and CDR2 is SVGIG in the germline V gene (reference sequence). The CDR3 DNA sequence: TGTGCCTGGGCCGGGACTAGCGGGGTCCTACTTTACAATGAGCAGTTCTTC. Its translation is CAWAGTSGVLLYNEQFF.

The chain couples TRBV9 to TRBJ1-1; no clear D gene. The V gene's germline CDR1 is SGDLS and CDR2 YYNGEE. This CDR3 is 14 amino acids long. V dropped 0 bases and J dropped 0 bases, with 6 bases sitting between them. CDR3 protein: CASSVGGMNTEAFF. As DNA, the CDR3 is TGTGCCAGCAGCGTAGGAGGCATGAACACTGAAGCTTTCTTT.